The 15 T cell receptor beta chains below come from one sample, sequenced in a study of Ad26.COV2.S vaccination and SARS-CoV-2 variants. Specified treatment: 15 to 20 received Ad26.COV2.S at low or high dose, single or two shots; roughly five received placebo; per-sample allocation not given. Sampling took place 63 days after the first vaccine or placebo injection. Generated by immunoSEQ multiplex PCR, the TCRdb table keeps only in-frame clones and is missing some. In the table there are roughly 380,000 clones, more than 75% of which are singletons. Specimen: peripheral blood, collected in a trial of Ad26.COV2.S vaccine versus placebo. The source of these receptors is a person aged 18-65 years who received the Ad26.COV2.S COVID-19 vaccine or a placebo.

The genes are TRBV2 and TRBJ2-7, with TRBD1 identical over 9 bases. Germline loops: CDR1 SNHLY, CDR2 FYNNEI. V dropped 4 bases and J dropped 7; count of bases not matched to a gene: 11. The CDR3 spans 15 residues. DNA for the CDR3: TGTGCCAGCAGTGGGGGTACAGGGGGCTGGGAGGAGCAGTACTTC. The encoded protein is CASSGGTGGWEEQYF.

This clone has a single count. J is TRBJ1-1 and V is TRBV16; unclear D gene. CDR3 length equals 12 residues. Trimming removed 2 bases from V and 2 bases from J, with 3 bases in between. Germline-derived CDR1 and CDR2 are KGHSY and FQNENV. The CDR3 nucleotides are TGTGCCAGCAGCCAAAGAAACACTGAAGCTTTCTTT. Its protein is CASSQRNTEAFF.

J is TRBJ1-1 and V is TRBV7-2; D is unresolved. The CDR3 runs to 16 residues. The ends were cut back, 3 bases at V and 0 bases at J, with 14 bases in the middle. Germline V CDR1 and CDR2: SGHTA, FQGNSA. CDR3 sequence: CASSFSPQDLNTEAFF. The DNA for the CDR3 is TGTGCCAGCAGCTTTTCCCCTCAAGATCTGAACACTGAAGCTTTCTTT.

The rearrangement joins TRBV6-2 or TRBV6-3 to TRBJ2-7, with D unresolved. Trimming left V 2 bases short and J 5 bases short, with 10 bases between. Germline loops: CDR1 MNHEY, CDR2 SVGEGT. This CDR3 contains 13 residues. The CDR3 nucleotides read TGTGCCAGCAGTTACCCGGAGACGGACGAGCAGTACTTC. This encodes CASSYPETDEQYF.

This sequence joins TRBV7-8 and TRBJ1-6, with D possibly TRBD1 on 5 matching bases. CDR1 and CDR2 from the germline V gene are SGHVS and FQNEAQ. V was trimmed by 2 bases and J by 4 bases, leaving 12 bases between them. The CDR3 is 16 residues long. DNA of the CDR3: TGTGCCAGCAGCTTAACTAGGGACCTGTATAATTCACCCCTCCACTTT. Translated: CASSLTRDLYNSPLHF.

This sequence joins TRBV7-2 and TRBJ2-3, with 10 nucleotides matching TRBD2. The CDR3 spans 11 residues. Germline V gene data show CDR1 as SGHTA and CDR2 as FQGNSA. The J segment lost 15 bases and the V segment lost 5 bases, leaving 5 bases of the junction unmatched. The CDR3 sequence is CASSTLAGRYF. CDR3 DNA sequence: TGTGCCAGCAGCACACTAGCGGGGCGTTATTTT.

The chain employs TRBV5-1 and TRBJ1-1; D is possibly TRBD1 (5 bases). The V gene lost 6 bases and the J gene lost 0 bases, with 9 bases spanning the gap. Germline V gene lookup returns CDR1 SGHRS and CDR2 YFSETQ. This CDR3 is 13 amino acids long. The CDR3 DNA follows: TGCGCCAGCACTCAGGGCCTGAACACTGAAGCTTTCTTT. Amino acids: CASTQGLNTEAFF.

The chain has TRBV10-2 and TRBJ2-6, with D possibly being TRBD2 (6 bases). The CDR3 sequence is 13 residues long. The germline CDR1 and CDR2 sequences are WSHSY and SAAADI. Trimming pared 8 bases from V and 8 bases from J, leaving 13 bases between. The CDR3, as DNA: TGCGCCAGCGGAGGGGCTTCCCCCAACGTCCTGACTTTC. Residues: CASGGASPNVLTF.

In this sample, this clone turned up a few times. V gene TRBV2 combines with J gene TRBJ2-4, with 7 bases aligning to TRBD2. The CDR3 extends over 18 amino acids. V trimming: 4 bases; J trimming: 10 bases; junction bases outside the gene matches: 22. The germline V gene encodes CDR1 SNHLY and CDR2 FYNNEI. The CDR3 nucleotides read TGTGCCAGCAGTGTGATGGACCCGGGGGGTGTGGGTATTTCTATTCAGTACTTC. Amino acids: CASSVMDPGGVGISIQYF.

V gene TRBV6-2 or TRBV6-3 combines with J gene TRBJ2-1, with 11 bases identical to TRBD2. The CDR3 extends over 16 amino acids. V gave up 4 bases and J gave up 6 bases; unmatched junction bases: 8. Germline values: CDR1 MNHEY, CDR2 SVGEGT. The CDR3 here is CASSSPTSGKSNEQFF. The CDR3 DNA follows: TGTGCCAGCAGTTCCCCGACTAGCGGGAAATCCAATGAGCAGTTCTTC.

A few counts support this clone. The DNA for the CDR3 is TGCGCCAGCAGCCCGGGACAGGGGCCATATGGCTACACCTTC. This sequence encodes CASSPGQGPYGYTF. The J gene is TRBJ1-2, the V gene TRBV5-1; the match to TRBD1 covers 10 bases. V shed 4 bases, J shed 5 bases, and the junction held 5 bases outside the gene matches. Germline V CDR1 and CDR2: SGHRS, YFSETQ. The CDR3 contains 14 residues.

The chain couples TRBV19 to TRBJ1-1; D may be TRBD1 (5 bases). From germline, CDR1 is LNHDA and CDR2 SQIVND (reference sequence). The CDR3 extends over 13 amino acids. V lost 7 bases to trimming and J lost 4 bases, with 13 bases between them. The CDR3 coding sequence is TGTGCCAGTATCAACAGGTGGTCCACTGAAGCTTTCTTT. Protein sequence: CASINRWSTEAFF.

The chain uses TRBV19 and TRBJ1-2; 12 bases line up with TRBD1. Germline-derived CDR1 and CDR2 are LNHDA and SQIVND (reference sequence). Trimming removed 4 bases from V and 6 bases from J; junction bases left unmatched: 3. CDR3 length: 14 amino acids. For the CDR3, the DNA is TGTGCCAGTAGTAGGGACAGGGGGCATAATGGCTACACCTTC. This codes for CASSRDRGHNGYTF.

The chain has TRBV6-2 or TRBV6-3 and TRBJ1-2, with TRBD1 matching over 9 bases. Looked up from germline, CDR1 is MNHEY and CDR2 is SVGEGT. J gave up 4 bases and V 6 bases, and 9 bases lay outside the gene matches. CDR3 length equals 15 residues. CDR3 sequence (DNA): TGTGCCAGCAGCTTGGACAGGGGAAGTTTCTATGGCTACACCTTC. It yields the protein CASSLDRGSFYGYTF.

The chain links TRBV29-1 to TRBJ2-1; 9 bases match TRBD2. With V trimmed by 4 bases and J by 10 bases, 8 bases remained unmatched. This CDR3 contains 13 residues. Germline V lookup: CDR1 SQVTM, CDR2 ANQGSEA. Here the CDR3 DNA reads TGCAGCGTTGCGCGGGAGGGCCTAGGGGAGCAGTTCTTC. Translated: CSVAREGLGEQFF.